The next 3 T cell receptor beta chains were all read from a single sample in a study of blood T cell repertoires in COVID-19. Sequenced by immunoSEQ multiplex PCR; TCRdb stores in-frame clones only, minus some. The table shows roughly 70,000 clones, with more than 85% occurring only once. The material sequenced was peripheral blood. Receptors originate from a human donor with active COVID-19. The donor label of this sample is uncertain.

This chain links TRBV15 with TRBJ1-4, with TRBD1 identical over 8 bases. V gave up 0 bases and J gave up 6 bases; unmatched junction bases: 6. The CDR3 is 16 residues long. Germline V lookup: CDR1 LNHNV, CDR2 YYDKDF (reference sequence). The CDR3 sequence is CATSREEGQGYEKLFF. DNA for the CDR3: TGTGCCACCAGCAGAGAGGAAGGACAGGGATATGAAAAACTGTTTTTT.

The V gene is TRBV10-2, the J gene TRBJ2-1, with unresolved D. V lost 7 bases and J 4 bases, leaving 11 bases between the germline ends. Germline loops: CDR1 WSHSY, CDR2 SAAADI. This CDR3 contains 13 residues. The CDR3 protein is CASTEFLYNEQFF. CDR3 nucleotide sequence: TGCGCCAGCACCGAATTCCTATACAATGAGCAGTTCTTC.

This chain connects TRBV19 to TRBJ2-7, with 7 bases identical to TRBD2. CDR3 size: 14 residues. The germline V gene has CDR1 LNHDA and CDR2 SQIVND (reference sequence). The trim removed 10 bases at V and 2 bases at J, leaving 11 bases unmatched. CDR3 in DNA: TGTGCCACCTATGGGGGGGACCCCACCTACGAGCAGTACTTC. Translated, it gives CATYGGDPTYEQYF.